Listed below are T cell receptor beta chains from one sample, sequenced in a study of regulatory T cells in long-lasting Graves disease. One entry per CDR3 protein, called by TCRdb with MiXCR from the multiplex PCR reads. The sample carries roughly 500,000 distinct CDR3 sequences, approximately 15% recorded once. This sample was also put to use in a study of T cells in Graves' hyperthyroidism and ophthalmopathy.

This sample comprised peripheral blood mononuclear cells (PBMCs), obtained at new diagnosis, from a patient treated with antithyroid drugs. Source of these receptors: a woman aged 45-60 years with Graves disease. Both conserved end residues are part of each CDR3. D genes are given only for firm matches. The size of a clone is reported for some rows only, either as once, few or many, or as a class for expanded clones.

v_gene	d_gene	j_gene	abundance	CDR3nt	CDR3aa
TRBV18	NA	TRBJ2-1	many	TGTGCCAGCTCACCACCTGGCCCCGACCACAATGAGCAGTTCTTC	CASSPPGPDHNEQFF
TRBV5-1	NA	TRBJ2-3	NA	TGTGCCAGCAGCTTCGATCCAGAAGGCACAGATACGCAGTATTTT	CASSFDPEGTDTQYF
TRBV4-1	NA	TRBJ2-1	NA	TGCGCCAGCAGCCAAGGCCAGGGGCGATTCTTAGAGCTTCACAATGAGCAGTTCTTC	CASSQGQGRFLELHNEQFF
TRBV28	NA	TRBJ2-3	many	TGTGCCAGCAGTTTAACAGGGAAAAGGTTAAATACGCAGTATTTT	CASSLTGKRLNTQYF
TRBV25-1	NA	TRBJ2-5	few	TGTGCCAGCAGGAGGGGGGTCCAAGAGACCCAGTACTTC	CASRRGVQETQYF
TRBV6-6	NA	TRBJ1-1	NA	TGTGCCAGCAGTTACTCGGCAGGGGTTCCGAACACTGAAGCTTTCTTT	CASSYSAGVPNTEAFF
TRBV5-1	NA	TRBJ2-1	NA	TGCGCCAGCAGCCCCGGCAATAAGCAGTTCTTC	CASSPGNKQFF
TRBV28	NA	TRBJ2-7	many	TGTGCCAGCAGCTCCCAACGAAGGGGCTACGAGCAGTACTTC	CASSSQRRGYEQYF
TRBV3-1	NA	TRBJ2-5	NA	TGTGCCAGCAGCCAAGAAGTATCCCCCGGGGAGACCCAGTCCTTC	CASSQEVSPGETQSF
TRBV27	TRBD2	TRBJ2-7	few	TGTGCCAGCAGCCGACTAGCGGGGACCTACGAGCAGTACTTC	CASSRLAGTYEQYF
TRBV20-1	TRBD1	TRBJ1-5	many	TGCAGTGCTTCGGAGGCCCCGGGACAGGGGAGGAATCAGCCCCAGCATTTT	CSASEAPGQGRNQPQHF
TRBV29-1	TRBD1	TRBJ2-1	many	TGCAGCGTTGAAGAATACCGGACAGGTCGGGATGAGCAGTTCTTC	CSVEEYRTGRDEQFF
TRBV19	NA	TRBJ1-5	NA	TGTGCCAGTAGTATAACTGATGTGGGCAATCAGCCCCAGCATTTT	CASSITDVGNQPQHF
TRBV11-2	TRBD2	TRBJ2-2	many	TGTGCCAGCCCCAGACTAGCGAGCGCGAACACCGGGGAGCTGTTTTTT	CASPRLASANTGELFF
TRBV29-1	NA	TRBJ1-4	NA	TGCAGCGTTATTATAGATCAAGGGGAAAAACTGTTTTTT	CSVIIDQGEKLFF
TRBV20-1	TRBD2	TRBJ2-3	NA	TGCAGTGCTAGAGTCTCTAGCGGGATTTTAGATACGCAGTATTTT	CSARVSSGILDTQYF
TRBV2	NA	TRBJ1-5	many	TGTGCCAGCAGTGTGGACGGTAATAGCAATCAGCCCCAGCATTTT	CASSVDGNSNQPQHF
TRBV4-1	NA	TRBJ2-5	many	TGCGCCAGCAGCCAGCCACACGGGGAGACCCAGTACTTC	CASSQPHGETQYF
TRBV5-4	TRBD2	TRBJ2-1	many	TGTGCCAGCAGCTTGCGACTAGCGGGAGTATCGGATGAGCAGTTCTTC	CASSLRLAGVSDEQFF
TRBV6-1	TRBD2	TRBJ2-7	once	TGTGCCAGCACCCTTTCGCCTAGCGGGACTGAAACTTACGAGCAGTACTTC	CASTLSPSGTETYEQYF
TRBV5-1	TRBD2	TRBJ2-2	NA	TGCGCCAGCGAGGGGACTAGCGGGGCGAACACCGGGGAGCTGTTTTTT	CASEGTSGANTGELFF
TRBV6-1	NA	TRBJ1-6	NA	TGTGCCAGCAGGGCGGGACACCTAAGCTCCTATAATCCACCCCTCCACTTT	CASRAGHLSSYNPPLHF
TRBV29-1	NA	TRBJ1-1	many	TGCAGCGTTGAAGAAACGGCAGGTACTGAAGCTTTCTTT	CSVEETAGTEAFF
TRBV2	TRBD2	TRBJ2-3	many	TGTGCCAGCAGTGAAGCGAACATCGGACTAGCGGGAGTCACAGATACGCAGTATTTT	CASSEANIGLAGVTDTQYF
TRBV5-4	NA	TRBJ2-3	NA	TGTGCCAGCAGCTTGTGGCAGGGCACAGATACGCAGTATTTT	CASSLWQGTDTQYF
TRBV6-1	NA	TRBJ2-1	few	TGTGCCAGCAGTGTTTTTGCCTCCTACAATGAGCAGTTCTTC	CASSVFASYNEQFF
TRBV19	TRBD2	TRBJ2-2	many	TGTGCCAGTAGTATCCTAGCGGGAGGTCGCGGACCTGGAGCCGGGGAGCTGTTTTTT	CASSILAGGRGPGAGELFF
TRBV3-1	TRBD2	TRBJ2-1	NA	TGTGCCAGCAGCCGGGGGACTAGCGACTACAATGAGCAGTTCTTC	CASSRGTSDYNEQFF
TRBV30	TRBD2	TRBJ2-7	NA	TGTGCCTTCAGCTTAGCGGGAGAGCCCTACGAGCAGTACTTC	CAFSLAGEPYEQYF
TRBV7-2	NA	TRBJ1-5	NA	TGTGCCAGCAGCTTAGTAGCCAGCCAAAGCAATCAGCCCCAGCATTTT	CASSLVASQSNQPQHF
TRBV18	TRBD2	TRBJ2-5	few	TGTGCCAGCTCACCGATAACCGTAGCGGGAGAGGGAGAGACCCAGTACTTC	CASSPITVAGEGETQYF
TRBV5-4	NA	TRBJ1-1	many	TGTGCCAGCAGCCCCAGGGAGAACACTGAAGCTTTCTTT	CASSPRENTEAFF
TRBV6-2/TRBV6-3	NA	TRBJ2-3	few	TGTGCCAGCAGTTACATGGGTACAGATACGCAGTATTTT	CASSYMGTDTQYF
TRBV20-1	NA	TRBJ2-3	many	TGCAGTGCCCCACGGCTAGACGTCAGCACAGATACGCAGTATTTT	CSAPRLDVSTDTQYF
TRBV28	NA	TRBJ1-2	many	TGTGCCAGCAGTTTAGGGCCCACACAGGGACTGAACTATGGCTACACCTTC	CASSLGPTQGLNYGYTF
TRBV24-1	NA	TRBJ1-5	many	TGTGCCACCAGTGATCGGATTGGCAATCAGCCCCAGCATTTT	CATSDRIGNQPQHF
TRBV28	NA	TRBJ2-3	many	TGTGCCAGCAGTTTTATGGAGGGGGTGTCGGATACGCAGTATTTT	CASSFMEGVSDTQYF